The 15 T cell receptor beta chains below all came from one sample that was sequenced in a study of T cell therapy after organ transplantation. Documented time point: 4-8 weeks after completion of therapy. TCRdb keeps only in-frame clones here, not all; method: immunoSEQ multiplex PCR. The repertoire holds 15,000 to 20,000 clones, with around 85% as singletons. For these receptors, no antigen is known. This specimen consisted of CD8+ T cells from blood, obtained after autologous CMV-specific T cell therapy. These receptors came from a human patient who had received a solid organ transplant and had CMV disease. These T cells may partly come from the graft donor.

This rearrangement joins TRBV30 to TRBJ1-2, with 7 positions matching TRBD1. The germline V gene has CDR1 GTSNPN and CDR2 SVGIG (reference sequence). The V and J ends lost 8 bases and 3 bases, in that order; junction bases with no gene match: 12. The CDR3 contains 14 residues. The CDR3 nucleotides are TGTGCCGGATCACCCGGGACAGACCACTATGGCTACACCTTC. This encodes CAGSPGTDHYGYTF.

This clone was found once. This rearrangement joins TRBV30 to TRBJ2-7; 12 bases line up with TRBD1. This CDR3 has 13 residues. Trimming took 4 bases from V and 4 from J; bases not matched to a gene: 2. In germline, CDR1 is GTSNPN, CDR2 SVGIG (reference sequence). The CDR3 DNA is TGTGCCTGGACGGGACAGGGGGCTTACGAGCAGTACTTC. Translation gives CAWTGQGAYEQYF.

V gene TRBV5-6 combines with J gene TRBJ2-1, with D hard to call. The CDR3 consists of 12 residues. With 2 bases removed from V and 3 bases from J, the gap between germline ends came to 3 bases. Per the germline V gene, CDR1 is SGHDT and CDR2 is YYEEEE. As DNA, the CDR3 is TGTGCCAGCAGCTTCGACTACAATGAGCAGTTCTTC. The encoded protein is CASSFDYNEQFF.

This clone was detected a few times. The chain uses TRBV25-1 and TRBJ1-1; a possible D gene is TRBD1 (6 bases). Trimming took off 2 bases at V and 6 bases at J, with 13 bases between the two ends. Germline V gene sequence: CDR1 MGHDK, CDR2 SYGVNS. CDR3 length: 14 residues. CDR3 DNA: TGTGCCAGCAGTGAACAGGGGAGGATGGCTGAAGCTTTCTTT. Protein product: CASSEQGRMAEAFF.

This clone was seen only once. The chain recombines TRBV29-1 with TRBJ2-7; 11 bases line up with TRBD1. The junction had 4 bases not matched to a gene; V was cut back by 0 bases and J by 6 bases. The CDR3 length is 14 residues. Per the germline V gene, CDR1 is SQVTM and CDR2 is ANQGSEA. In DNA form, the CDR3 reads TGCAGCGTTGAAGATGGGACAGGGGGGAGCGAGCAGTACTTC. Its protein is CSVEDGTGGSEQYF.

The rearrangement links TRBV10-2 to TRBJ1-5; weak D call: TRBD1 (6 bases). There are 16 residues in the CDR3. The germline gives CDR1 WSHSY, CDR2 SAAADI. V was clipped by 4 bases and J by 0 bases, with 13 bases between them. CDR3 residues: CASSGTGLNSNQPQHF. For the CDR3, the DNA is TGCGCCAGCAGTGGAACAGGGCTCAATAGCAATCAGCCCCAGCATTTT.

The chain has TRBV6-1 and TRBJ2-2; a weak D match, TRBD2 (5 bases). Germline-derived CDR1 and CDR2 are MNHNS and SASEGT. The V and J ends lost 2 bases and 4 bases respectively, with 8 bases between them. The CDR3 is made up of 14 amino acids. The CDR3 spells CASSEIAPTGELFF. CDR3 DNA sequence: TGTGCCAGCAGTGAAATAGCGCCCACCGGGGAGCTGTTTTTT.

The chain combines TRBV5-6 with TRBJ2-2; 10 positions match TRBD2. This CDR3 spans 15 amino acids. Germline-derived CDR1 and CDR2 are SGHDT and YYEEEE. Losses at the gene ends were 0 bases for V and 6 bases for J; bases not matched to a gene: 2. CDR3 protein: CASSLALAGSGELFF. CDR3 DNA sequence: TGTGCCAGCAGCTTGGCACTAGCGGGGTCCGGGGAGCTGTTTTTT.

The chain links TRBV19 to TRBJ2-1, with 10 bases that match TRBD1. The V segment lost 7 bases and the J segment 5 bases; nucleotides outside the gene matches: 11. This CDR3 is built from 16 residues. The germline V gene encodes CDR1 LNHDA and CDR2 SQIVND (reference sequence). CDR3 DNA: TGTGCCAGTACCTCAAGGGGAGACAGGGGGCACAATGAGCAGTTCTTC. This gives the protein CASTSRGDRGHNEQFF.

The J gene is TRBJ2-6, the V gene TRBV6-4; D gene ambiguous. The CDR3 runs to 16 residues. V lost 6 bases to trimming and J lost 0 bases, with 12 bases between them. Germline V gene sequence: CDR1 MRHNA, CDR2 SNTAGT. The CDR3 is CASRLPRRSGANVLTF. CDR3 bases: TGTGCCAGCAGATTACCCCGCCGCTCTGGGGCCAACGTCCTGACTTTC.

The chain employs TRBV6-1 and TRBJ2-7; TRBD2 agrees at 9 bases. CDR1 is MNHNS and CDR2 is SASEGT in the germline V gene. V lost 8 bases and J lost 2; bases outside the gene matches: 10. This CDR3 contains 15 residues. The CDR3, as DNA: TGTGCCAGCGGGGAACTAGCGGGCCAAACCTACGAGCAGTACTTC. Protein product: CASGELAGQTYEQYF.

The rearrangement uses TRBV6-5 and TRBJ2-1; D possibly corresponds to TRBD1 (6 bases). V gave up 3 bases and J gave up 6 bases, with 15 bases separating them. This CDR3 comprises 15 residues. In germline, CDR1 is MNHEY, CDR2 SVGAGI. Written as DNA, the CDR3 is TGTGCCAGCAGTTATGGCCCAGGGGTAACCAATGAGCAGTTCTTC. This codes for CASSYGPGVTNEQFF.

V is TRBV18 and J is TRBJ2-7; perhaps TRBD1 as D (5 bases). V lost 2 bases to trimming and J lost 0 bases, with 5 bases between them. The CDR3 sequence is 13 residues long. Germline CDR1 reads KGHSH; CDR2 reads LQKENI. Written as DNA, the CDR3 is TGTGCCAGCTCACCAGACAGCTCCTACGAGCAGTACTTC. Protein: CASSPDSSYEQYF.

The chain carries TRBV19 and TRBJ1-2, with no clear D. CDR3 size: 16 residues. In germline, CDR1 is LNHDA, CDR2 SQIVND (reference sequence). V was clipped by 5 bases and J by 4 bases, with 20 bases between them. Here the CDR3 reads CASSPLLNRKTYGYTF. The CDR3 DNA reads TGTGCCAGTAGTCCCCTCCTGAATCGAAAGACCTATGGCTACACCTTC.

The chain has TRBV4-3 and TRBJ1-2; D perhaps matches TRBD1 (6 bases). Germline lookup yields CDR1 LGHNA and CDR2 YSLEER. The V end lost 3 bases, the J end lost 3 bases, and 11 bases lay between the germline ends. This CDR3 spans 14 amino acids. The CDR3 DNA reads as TGCGCCAGCAGCCAGGGAGGGGGATACTATGGCTACACCTTC. Its protein product is CASSQGGGYYGYTF.